This T cell receptor beta chain was observed in a study of T cell responses to AZD1222 COVID-19 vaccine. General study results and limits: Along spike, vaccine-associated CD4 TCRs were found throughout, with dominance at 160-218 and 743-854. At baseline, just 5 or 6 AZD1222 recipients tested seropositive. Clonal diversity was possibly underestimated, and white British individuals and females predominated among donors.

TCRdb's copy holds only in-frame clones and misses some; the assay was immunoSEQ multiplex PCR. This repertoire shows 77,000 or so clones, roughly nine tenths found once; its top ten account for approximately 30%. The trim removed 6 bases at V and 3 bases at J, leaving 7 bases unmatched. The CDR3 is 15 residues long. Germline CDR1 and CDR2: MNHEY and SMNVEV (reference sequence). About this clone itself: The antigen is not known.

The chain employs TRBV27 and TRBJ2-7; 11 bases agree with TRBD2. The specimen comprised peripheral blood, sampled on day 0 of AZD1222 vaccination. This clonotype was obtained from an adult in good health. Here the CDR3 reads CASRSTSGSIYEQYF. CDR3 coding DNA: TGTGCCAGCAGGTCAACTAGCGGGAGCATCTACGAGCAGTACTTC.